These 5 T cell receptor beta chains originate from one sample sequenced in a study of radiotherapy plus CTLA-4 blockade in lung cancer (dated by TCRdb to the late 2010s). Libraries were built with the immunoSEQ multiplex PCR assay. TCRdb re-hosts the immuneACCESS table, in-frame sequences only. Its copies lack some clones; in the studies checked, an unresolved V gene accounts for under half of them, and the cause for the rest is not known. The sample table records tens of thousands of clones; more than 60% of these occur just once. Together, the top ten hold approximately 3.9% of the sample. The sequencing here drew on peripheral blood, taken from a patient treated with radiotherapy plus ipilimumab. These receptors originate from a human donor with non-small cell lung cancer who had a partial response to radiotherapy plus ipilimumab. Some clones in this sample may be carry-over from other donors' samples.

The chain carries TRBV10-2 and TRBJ2-7, with D tentatively TRBD1 (6 bases). The germline V gene has CDR1 WSHSY and CDR2 SAAADI. The V gene lost 5 bases and the J gene lost 0 bases, with 8 bases spanning the gap. This CDR3 comprises 13 residues. CDR3: CASSQGSSYEQYF. CDR3 DNA: TGCGCCAGCAGTCAGGGGAGCTCCTACGAGCAGTACTTC.

The chain has TRBV4-3 and TRBJ1-4; unclear D gene. The CDR3 sequence is 18 residues long. Between the trimmed V and J ends, which lost 0 bases and 1 base, there was a span of 15 bases. The germline V gene encodes CDR1 LGHNA and CDR2 YSLEER. The CDR3 here is CASSQDSPRSGTNEKLFF. CDR3 nucleotides: TGCGCCAGCAGCCAAGATTCGCCGAGGAGTGGAACTAATGAAAAACTGTTTTTT.

The chain joins TRBV19 to TRBJ2-3; 12 bases are a match to TRBD2. Trimming at V came to 3 bases and at J to 3 bases, leaving 10 bases not matched to a gene. There are 18 residues in the CDR3. Germline-derived CDR1 and CDR2 are LNHDA and SQIVND (reference sequence). In nucleotides, the CDR3 is TGTGCCAGTAGTATTCGGGGCCCTAGCGGGGGGGTGACAGATACGCAGTATTTT. It specifies CASSIRGPSGGVTDTQYF.

In this sample, this clone turned up once. The chain is built from TRBV7-2 and TRBJ2-5, with D perhaps matching TRBD1 (5 bases). V lost 5 bases, J lost 2 bases, and 9 bases lay in between. The CDR3 is made up of 13 amino acids. Germline loops: CDR1 SGHTA, CDR2 FQGNSA. CDR3 loop: CASSGARQETQYF. CDR3 DNA: TGTGCCAGCAGCGGGGCCAGACAAGAGACCCAGTACTTC.

The gene calls are TRBV9 and TRBJ1-1, with a possible D match to TRBD1 (6 bases). In germline, CDR1 is SGDLS, CDR2 YYNGEE. V lost 1 base to trimming and J lost 5 bases, with 15 bases between them. This CDR3 has 15 residues. The CDR3 nucleotides are TGTGCCAGCAGCGTAAGGGGGGGAGTAGGGACTGAAGCTTTCTTT. It encodes CASSVRGGVGTEAFF.